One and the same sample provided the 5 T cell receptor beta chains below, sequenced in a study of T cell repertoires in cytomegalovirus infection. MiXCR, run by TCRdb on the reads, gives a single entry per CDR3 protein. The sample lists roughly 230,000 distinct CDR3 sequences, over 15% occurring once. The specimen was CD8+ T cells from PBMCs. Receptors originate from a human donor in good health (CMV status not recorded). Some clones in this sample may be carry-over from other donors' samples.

For the CDR3, the DNA is TGTGCCAGCAGCCAAGAGGAAGGGGGTCTTGGCTACACCTTC. Protein sequence: CASSQEEGGLGYTF. V gene TRBV14 combines with J gene TRBJ1-2; the D gene is possibly TRBD1 (6 bases). This CDR3 spans 14 amino acids. Trimming took 0 bases from V and 7 from J, leaving 12 bases between them. CDR1 SGHDN and CDR2 FVKESK come from the germline V gene.

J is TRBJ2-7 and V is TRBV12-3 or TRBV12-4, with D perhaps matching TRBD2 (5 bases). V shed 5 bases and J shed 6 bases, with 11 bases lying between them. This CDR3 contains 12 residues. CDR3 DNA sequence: TGTGCCAGCAGTCGAACTAGTACCGAGCAGTACTTC. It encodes CASSRTSTEQYF.

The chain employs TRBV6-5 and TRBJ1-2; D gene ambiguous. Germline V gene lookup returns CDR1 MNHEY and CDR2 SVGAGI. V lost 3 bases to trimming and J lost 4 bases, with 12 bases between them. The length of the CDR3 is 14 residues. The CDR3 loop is CASSYKGYGYGYTF. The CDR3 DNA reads TGTGCCAGCAGTTATAAAGGGTATGGCTATGGCTACACCTTC.

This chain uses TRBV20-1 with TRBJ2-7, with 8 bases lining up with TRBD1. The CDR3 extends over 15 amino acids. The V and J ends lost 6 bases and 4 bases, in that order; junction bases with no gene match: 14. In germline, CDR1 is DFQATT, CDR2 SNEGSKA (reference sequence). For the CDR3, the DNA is TGCAGTGCCCTACCTCGGACAGGGTATAATTACGAGCAGTACTTC. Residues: CSALPRTGYNYEQYF.

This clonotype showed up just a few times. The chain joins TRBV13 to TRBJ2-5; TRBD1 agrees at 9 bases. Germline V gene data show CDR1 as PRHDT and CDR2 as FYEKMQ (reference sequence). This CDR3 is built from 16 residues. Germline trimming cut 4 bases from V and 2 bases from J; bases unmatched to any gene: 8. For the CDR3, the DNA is TGTGCCAGCAGCTCCTCCGGGACAGGGCAACAAGAGACCCAGTACTTC. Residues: CASSSSGTGQQETQYF.